The source of this T cell receptor (beta chain) is a study of cytotoxic CD8 clonotypes in ibrutinib-treated CLL. Trimming cost V 2 bases and J 3 bases, with 13 bases left between them. In germline, CDR1 is MNHEY, CDR2 SVGAGI. This CDR3 is built from 15 residues. The protocol was immunoSEQ multiplex PCR, while the TCRdb copy is restricted to in-frame clones and leaves out a portion. The sample lists roughly 70,000 clones; 80% were seen once. This chain links TRBV6-5 with TRBJ1-2; D perhaps matches TRBD1 (5 bases). The sequence came from a human donor with chronic lymphocytic leukemia. Sequences were derived from PBMCs, sampled at disease progression, from a patient treated with ibrutinib. CDR3 coding DNA: TGTGCCAGCAGTTACAGGCAGGGTGGGGACTATGGCTACACCTTC. Translating gives CASSYRQGGDYGYTF.